One T cell receptor beta chain is described in this entry. The antigen remains unidentified. Positive CCR7 selection of CD45RO-negative cells yielded the naive CD8 cells, and terminally differentiated effector memory CD45RA+ cells were excluded. Donation came from healthy HIV-negative adults that had no recent acute infections or vaccinations. This entry comes from a study of shared clonotypes between healthy human individuals. Samples underwent the assay at deep level. As processed by the authors: With immunoSEQ giving junction-only sequences and no quality scores, filtering differed. This table comes from immunoSEQ multiplex PCR, and its TCRdb copy is limited to in-frame clones, with some not included. That table gives V, J and clone size, and the DNA gave D and trimming. The data show roughly 2 million clones, with about 95% seen just once and roughly 1% held by the top ten. The study, taken as a whole, reports: The sharing of 4.5% to 6.5% of naive CD4 clonotypes was seen across a handful of donors.

Germline V gene data show CDR1 as LGHNA and CDR2 as YSLEER. This CDR3 region has 17 residues. Between the trimmed V and J ends, which lost 3 bases and 4 bases, there was a span of 19 bases. The sequenced material came from naive CD8+ T cells sorted from blood. The V gene is TRBV4-3, the J gene TRBJ2-1, with TRBD2 as a possible D gene (6 bases). This receptor was taken from a man between 18 and 29 years old in good health. The DNA for the CDR3 is TGCGCCAGCAGCCATTCGCGGGGCGGGATAGGGTACAATGAGCAGTTCTTC. Residues: CASSHSRGGIGYNEQFF.